This T cell receptor (beta chain) is from a study of cytomegalovirus exposure and HLA in healthy donors (dated by TCRdb to about 2017). Regarding the research as a whole: An earlier analysis of 587 of the donors reported 250 to 350 Gb of sequence data and 95 million to 140 million unique TCR beta sequences obtained from around 170 million T cells. All discovery cohort repertoires had been generated on a single sequencing platform. An early release that covered approximately 600 HLA-typed donors contained approximately 300 gigabases of sequencing data and around 80 million unique TCR sequences. Among about 410 genotyped donors of the cohort, an average of around 220,000 unique TCR beta nucleotide sequences was sequenced per donor, of which about 19% were non-productive. High-throughput TCR immunosequencing, statistical association of individual TCRs with disease status, and machine learning were combined to predict cytomegalovirus infection status. A later genetic analysis used genome-wide SNP genotypes for about 65% of the 666 donors, treating that subset as a discovery cohort. The later analysis used no new phenotypic data to find candidate immune exposures, relying instead on TCR beta sequences and their occurrence across donors. The study profiled the T cell repertoires of around 700 subjects by immunosequencing and related them to cytomegalovirus serostatus. The number of typed donors differed by locus: about 629-630 for A, B, C, DRB1 and DQB1; some 540 for DQA1; some 590 for DPA1; and some 470 for DPB1. Besides the first cohort of roughly 640 subjects, a separate validation cohort made up of around 120 different subjects was used. HLA typing included class I and class II loci at four-digit resolution. Of the 350 to 450 genotyped donors, 75% to 85% were placed in the genetic ancestry cluster associated with self-reported Caucasian donors. An earlier analysis of approximately 580 of the donors used high-throughput TCR beta sequencing to judge whether each TCR beta V gene segment behaved as functional or pseudogenic. Because of strong linkage in the cohort, roughly five DR-DQ haplotypes were treated as single units for association and clustering. The study aimed to test whether cataloging public T cell receptors could reveal signatures of past pathogen exposure. To study patterns of TCR occurrence, a later analysis re-analyzed previously published TCR beta repertoires from hundreds of donors and added high-resolution HLA genotyping. Alongside the repertoire data, information on donor age, sex, ethnicity and CMV serostatus was compiled.

The library was prepared using the immunoSEQ multiplex PCR assay. For the multiplex PCR, a mixture combining 60 forward primers for TCR Vbeta segments and 13 reverse primers for TCR Jbeta segments was used. A multiplex PCR assay on genomic DNA amplified the CDR3 region of rearranged TCR beta genes. On the Illumina HiSeq System, the amplified TCR beta libraries were sequenced as 87-base-pair reads. Per the authors' processing: Across the 670 or so repertoires, a later analysis counted tens of millions of unique TCR beta chains, some 11 million of which were shared by at least two donors. A nearest-neighbor algorithm error-corrected the raw reads and collapsed the reads into unique sequences, merging closely related sequences to remove PCR and sequencing errors. V, D and J gene segments were assigned by aligning CDR3 sequences to IMGT reference sequences. Each retained sequence needed at least a six-nucleotide match to both a V gene segment and a J gene segment. Rearrangements were called productive when the CDR3 lacked stop codons and stayed in frame with V and J; all others were non-productive. CDR3 was defined by IMGT convention, running from the second conserved V-encoded cysteine to the conserved J-encoded phenylalanine. Sequences without an unambiguous match to a single V gene segment were excluded from the earlier analysis of 587 of the donors. In an earlier analysis of 587 of the donors, V segments were called functional above 56.7% productive rearrangements and were called segregating when the between-donor standard deviation exceeded 5%. A statistical classification framework was built for diagnosing cytomegalovirus status from the catalog of TCR beta chain sequences. In a later analysis, TCR nucleotide sequences were compared against IMGT/GENE-DB human TR gene sequences so that V and J genes could be assigned. A later analysis assigned CDR3 sequences and most-parsimonious VDJ recombination scenarios with the TCRdist pipeline. A later analysis defined each TCR beta chain by its CDR3 amino acid sequence plus V-gene family, and excluded reads lacking a unique V-gene family. A later analysis removed 600 or so highly shared, low-generation-probability nucleotide sequences to deal with suspected cross-contamination and a sequencing artifact. In a later analysis, a clonal expansion index for each public chain was calculated from normalized within-repertoire ranks of inferred template counts. A later analysis computed generation probabilities with a VDJ recombination model fitted to out-of-frame rearrangements, and checked the results against IGoR. A later analysis scored TCR-TCR, TCR-HLA and TCR-CMV co-occurrence with hypergeometric tests, applying a repertoire-size bias correction to TCR pairs. A later analysis estimated false discovery rates by permuting HLA or CMV assignments 20 times. In a later analysis, co-occurring TCRs were grouped using DBSCAN, with TCRdist sequence similarity added in when clustering inside HLA-allele-positive subsets. For co-occurrence clustering, repertoires with fewer than 30,000 or more than 120,000 public chains were excluded, along with a handful of repertoires with anomalous nucleotide sharing. The table was pulled from immuneACCESS by TCRdb, which kept in-frame rearrangements only. Such tables lose some clones; where checked, under half of the loss comes from unresolved V genes, and the rest has no known cause. For V, J and clone size, that table is used; D and trimming come from the DNA. The sample has 150,000 to 200,000 clones on record, 80% to 90% of them singletons. Approximately 9.4% of the sample is in the top ten clones.

Details on this clone: Its specific antigen is unknown. Per-nucleotide qualities are absent, and no much larger clonotype sits a single base away.

The investigation overall reported the following: In a later analysis, TCR association rates were found to vary across HLA loci, with the most associated TCRs seen for DRB1 alleles and the fewest for HLA-C alleles. The study listed 164 TCR beta chains as associated with cytomegalovirus. Linkage disequilibrium might explain the correlated functional status among segregating V segments, but an unknown experimental factor could not be ruled out. A further reported finding was that TCR beta sequences accurately predicted the HLA-A and HLA-B alleles for most subjects in the first cohort. Across donors, most TCR sequences were observed very rarely, whereas some public TCRs were present in many individuals. Compared with equally common non-associated chains, HLA-associated TCR beta chains in a later analysis were more clonally expanded and had lower generation probabilities. According to a later analysis, parvovirus B19, influenza, CMV and Epstein-Barr virus appeared linked to several top co-occurrence clusters. Immune exposure information for the cohort was limited to CMV serostatus. When HLA alleles, especially DR and DQ, strongly co-occurred, attributing TCR associations to individual alleles was difficult. The authors suggested that the approach could potentially be extended to other disease states and immunological phenotypes. Most CMV-associated TCR beta chains appeared to be HLA-restricted in a later analysis, and the HLA associations seemed to be driven largely by CMV exposure. A cluster of highly shared sequence variants was judged likely to represent a technical artifact of the sequencing pipeline. The classifier was reported to diagnose cytomegalovirus status with high specificity and sensitivity in both the original and validation cohorts. Because counts were too low, roughly 18 rarely observed V segments, including chromosome 9 orphons, were left out of the earlier analysis of 587 of the donors. In a later genetic analysis, a missense DCLRE1C variant was associated with V-gene and J-gene trimming of TCR beta chains, and the association was replicated in an independent cohort. Presence/absence analyses assumed roughly uniform sequencing depth across donors, an assumption that may not hold. A few of the identified cytomegalovirus-associated TCR beta chains were confirmed in vitro to be specific for cytomegalovirus antigens. Because HLA typing was unavailable for some donors at each locus, only the typed subset was used in association tests. In a later analysis, some 17,000 TCR beta sequences were associated with specific HLA alleles at a false discovery rate of 0.05. Only TCR beta chains were sequenced in this cohort, and the absence of alpha or paired-chain data limited detectable features. Compared with the 666-donor mean, donors in an Asian-associated ancestry cluster had fewer N-insertions in productive TCRs, according to a later genetic analysis. Broadly in line with IMGT annotations, most TCR beta V segments showed up in productive rearrangements about 90% or about 30% of the time in an earlier analysis of 587 of the donors.

The cohort comprised 670 or so healthy bone marrow donors. All cohort members were sampled while nominally healthy, although unrecorded immune exposures were likely present. The donor tested CMV seropositive, placing the donor among the 290 or so seropositive members of the cohort. Each donor provided a peripheral blood sample, and peripheral blood mononuclear cells were used for TCR beta sequencing. Genomic DNA was extracted from the blood cell samples with the Qiagen DNeasy Blood Extraction Kit. Sequenced material: PBMCs. The receptor was isolated from a young man in good health and CMV-seropositive.

Here the CDR3 is given as CASGTGTVLYNEQFF. The nucleotide sequence reads TGTGCCAGCGGGACCGGGACAGTACTTTACAATGAGCAGTTCTTC. The chain is encoded by TRBV9 joined to TRBJ2-1; TRBD1 agrees with 7 junctional bases. From V the trimming removes 7 bases and from J it removes 4 bases, while the gene matches leave 11 bases of the junction unaccounted for. From the cysteine up to the phenylalanine, the CDR3 has a length of 15 residues. Only CDR3 DNA remains: 45 bases, in frame from the first base. From the germline V gene, CDR1 is SGDLS and CDR2 is YYNGEE.